This T cell receptor beta chain was identified in a study of T cells in Graves' hyperthyroidism and ophthalmopathy. What was amplified from RNA transcripts were TCR beta CDR3 regions. HTBI primers were the set used in a first-round RT-PCR of the TCR CDR3. TCRdb passed the multiplex PCR reads through MiXCR, listing each CDR3 protein once. The sample yields 550,000 to 850,000 distinct CDR3 sequences, roughly a sixth seen once. Germline-derived CDR1 and CDR2 are WNHNN and SYGVQD (reference sequence). The ends lost 11 bases at V and 2 bases at J; junction bases unmatched: 6. This CDR3 spans 13 amino acids.

The source is a woman in her forties or fifties with Graves' hyperthyroidism that later progressed to Graves' ophthalmopathy. Sequencing used blood. The rearrangement uses TRBV10-1 and TRBJ1-3, with TRBD1 identical over 7 bases. As DNA, the CDR3 is TGCGCCGGCACCGGGACAGCTGGAAACACCATATATTTT. As protein: CAGTGTAGNTIYF.